This T cell receptor (beta chain) was recovered during a study of cytomegalovirus exposure and HLA in healthy donors. Study-level results: According to the study, 160 or so TCR beta chains were cytomegalovirus-associated.

This table comes from immunoSEQ multiplex PCR, and its TCRdb copy is limited to in-frame clones, with some not included. Among 190,000 or so clones listed, around 84% were seen once. Note on this clone: Its antigen is currently unknown.

Germline CDR1 and CDR2: MNHEY and SVGAGI. V trimming: 2 bases; J trimming: 2 bases; junction bases outside the gene matches: 4. CDR3 length: 15 residues. The receptor was isolated from a woman younger than 45 in good health and CMV-seropositive. The chain recombines TRBV6-5 with TRBJ2-5; 8 bases match TRBD1. Sequences were obtained from PBMCs. CDR3 sequence: CASSYRDRGQETQYF. The CDR3 region has the DNA TGTGCCAGCAGTTACCGCGACAGGGGACAAGAGACCCAGTACTTC.